A selection of T cell receptor beta chains follows, all from one sample in a study of blood T cells in healthy people across ages. TCRdb recomputed calls from the 5' RACE reads with MiXCR, one row per CDR3 protein. The data contain under 1,100,000 distinct CDR3 sequences, almost 25% of them singletons. The same specimen was also included in a second study, on T cells of mothers and their children.

The sample consisted of blood. These TCRs come from a girl aged 2 to 10 in good health. The CDR3 runs from the conserved cysteine through the conserved F or W. D genes are given only for firm matches. The size field is filled for only some rows; it gives once, few, many or a size class.

J,size,V,D,CDR3,DNA
TRBJ2-5,.,TRBV6-2/TRBV6-3,.,CASSYTSSYRETQYF,TGTGCCAGCAGTTACACATCTAGCTATAGGGAGACCCAGTACTTC
TRBJ2-1,.,TRBV7-3,.,CASSLRGDPYNEQFF,TGTGCCAGCAGCTTAAGGGGGGACCCCTACAATGAGCAGTTCTTC
TRBJ1-1,.,TRBV20-1,TRBD1,CSAPDRGTEAFF,TGCAGTGCCCCAGACAGGGGCACTGAAGCTTTCTTT
TRBJ2-1,.,TRBV7-6,TRBD2,CASSWTSGVYNEQFF,TGTGCCAGCAGCTGGACTAGCGGGGTCTACAATGAGCAGTTCTTC
TRBJ2-2,few,TRBV2,.,CASYGAAREELFF,TGTGCCAGTTACGGGGCCGCCCGGGAGGAGCTGTTTTTT
TRBJ1-1,.,TRBV21-1,.,CASSKGTSQGQEKIEAFF,TGTGCCAGCAGCAAAGGGACATCCCAAGGACAGGAGAAAATTGAAGCTTTCTTT
TRBJ2-3,.,TRBV3-1,TRBD2,CASSQLGAGGGSHTQYF,TGTGCCAGCAGCCAACTTGGGGCCGGGGGGGGTTCACATACGCAGTATTTT
TRBJ1-4,few,TRBV10-3,.,CAISELQAPAGKEGLFF,TGTGCCATCAGTGAGTTGCAGGCCCCTGCGGGGAAGGAAGGTCTGTTTTTT
TRBJ2-1,.,TRBV7-6,.,CASSLIGAYSNEQFF,TGTGCCAGCAGCTTAATAGGGGCTTACTCCAATGAGCAGTTCTTC
TRBJ2-3,few,TRBV2,.,CASSEVDTQYF,TGTGCCAGCAGTGAAGTGGATACGCAGTATTTT
TRBJ2-2,once,TRBV6-5,.,CASMAGSNGELFF,TGTGCCAGCATGGCAGGCTCAAACGGGGAGCTGTTTTTT
TRBJ2-3,few,TRBV12-3/TRBV12-4,TRBD2,CASSLVLGGAWDTQYF,TGTGCCAGCAGTTTAGTCCTCGGGGGGGCTTGGGATACGCAGTATTTT
TRBJ2-5,.,TRBV7-8,.,CASRLAGKEETQYF,TGTGCCAGCCGCCTCGCCGGCAAAGAAGAGACCCAGTACTTC
TRBJ2-3,.,TRBV7-2,TRBD2,CASSHLVLGAGGAGDTQYF,TGTGCCAGCAGTCATCTTGTGTTGGGAGCGGGGGGCGCGGGAGATACGCAGTATTTT
TRBJ1-4,.,TRBV13,TRBD1,CASSLGRRDRNEKLFF,TGTGCCAGCAGCTTAGGCCGTCGGGACAGGAATGAAAAACTGTTTTTT
TRBJ2-5,.,TRBV20-1,.,CSAYPGRAKETQYF,TGCAGTGCTTACCCCGGACGAGCAAAGGAGACCCAGTACTTC
TRBJ1-2,.,TRBV20-1,TRBD1,CSARDRGEGAFYGYTF,TGCAGTGCTAGAGATAGGGGTGAGGGGGCCTTCTATGGCTACACCTTC
TRBJ1-4,few,TRBV4-3,TRBD1,CASSPGQREELFF,TGCGCCAGCAGCCCGGGACAGCGTGAGGAACTGTTTTTT
TRBJ2-1,once,TRBV12-3/TRBV12-4,TRBD2,CASSSSSGRYNEQFF,TGTGCCAGCAGTTCATCTAGCGGTAGATACAATGAGCAGTTCTTC
TRBJ2-1,.,TRBV7-2,.,CASEYLANEQFF,TGTGCCAGTGAATACCTGGCGAATGAGCAGTTCTTC
TRBJ2-4,few,TRBV12-5,.,CASGLGERDLNIQYF,TGTGCTAGTGGTTTGGGAGAGAGGGACCTAAACATTCAGTACTTC
TRBJ1-1,.,TRBV25-1,TRBD1,CASSNQRTGAVSGTEAFF,TGTGCCAGCAGCAACCAACGGACAGGGGCCGTTTCGGGGACTGAAGCTTTCTTT
TRBJ2-7,.,TRBV10-3,TRBD1,CAIHPGQGYEQYF,TGTGCCATCCACCCAGGACAGGGCTACGAGCAGTACTTC
TRBJ2-5,few,TRBV12-3/TRBV12-4,.,CASSLEGLSKGLQETQYF,TGTGCCAGCAGTTTAGAGGGACTCTCAAAAGGGCTACAAGAGACCCAGTACTTC
TRBJ2-5,.,TRBV10-3,.,CAISGSGGVGQETQYF,TGTGCCATCAGTGGAAGTGGAGGCGTGGGCCAAGAGACCCAGTACTTC
TRBJ2-5,.,TRBV27,TRBD2,CASMPIRLAGVLETQYF,TGTGCCAGCATGCCCATAAGACTAGCGGGAGTTCTAGAGACCCAGTACTTC
TRBJ1-1,once,TRBV13,.,CASSKGGGDTEAFF,TGTGCCAGCAGCAAGGGGGGGGGCGACACTGAAGCTTTCTTT
TRBJ1-4,.,TRBV2,.,CASSPAENEKLFF,TGTGCCAGCAGCCCGGCGGAGAATGAAAAACTGTTTTTT
TRBJ2-2,.,TRBV6-1,.,CASRPRSNTGELFF,TGTGCCAGCAGACCCCGTTCGAACACCGGGGAGCTGTTTTTT
TRBJ2-7,.,TRBV29-1,.,CSVEGDGTYEQYF,TGCAGCGTTGAGGGGGACGGGACTTACGAGCAGTACTTC
TRBJ2-5,once,TRBV9,.,CASSTGTVETQYF,TGTGCCAGCAGCACGGGAACAGTGGAGACCCAGTACTTC
TRBJ2-1,few,TRBV11-1,.,CASSLTENEQFF,TGTGCCAGCAGCTTAACGGAAAATGAGCAGTTCTTC
TRBJ2-5,.,TRBV28,.,CASGSPLTDKETQYF,TGTGCCAGCGGTTCTCCGCTGACTGATAAAGAGACCCAGTACTTC
TRBJ2-5,few,TRBV25-1,TRBD2,CASRGSGLETQYF,TGTGCCAGCAGAGGTAGCGGGCTAGAGACCCAGTACTTC
TRBJ2-1,few,TRBV9,.,CASRGSSDNEQFF,TGTGCCAGCAGAGGTAGTAGTGACAATGAGCAGTTCTTC
TRBJ2-1,.,TRBV20-1,.,CSTYGRVPYNEQFF,TGCAGTACCTACGGGCGGGTCCCTTACAATGAGCAGTTCTTC
TRBJ2-5,.,TRBV5-1,TRBD2,CASRSLAGGPIETQYF,TGCGCCAGCAGATCTCTAGCGGGAGGCCCAATCGAGACCCAGTACTTC
TRBJ2-2,.,TRBV14,.,CASSQVRSTWGELFF,TGTGCCAGCAGCCAAGTCAGATCTACCTGGGGGGAGCTGTTTTTT
TRBJ1-6,.,TRBV2,TRBD1,CASSDPGQGYSPLHF,TGTGCCAGCAGCGATCCGGGACAGGGATATTCACCCCTCCACTTT
TRBJ1-4,.,TRBV29-1,TRBD1,CSVDETGFNEKLFF,TGCAGCGTTGATGAGACAGGGTTTAATGAAAAACTGTTTTTT
TRBJ2-1,many,TRBV7-9,TRBD2,CASSFSGLVLNEQFF,TGTGCCAGCAGCTTCTCGGGACTAGTCCTCAATGAGCAGTTCTTC
TRBJ2-1,few,TRBV15,TRBD1,CATSRDDVGTGLNEQFF,TGTGCCACCAGCAGAGACGATGTTGGGACAGGGCTTAACGAGCAGTTCTTC
TRBJ2-7,few,TRBV5-1,.,CASSPALRGMYRYEQYF,TGCGCCAGCAGCCCGGCGTTGAGGGGGATGTATCGCTACGAGCAGTACTTC
TRBJ2-5,few,TRBV11-2,TRBD1,CASSWGQGSREQYF,TGTGCCAGCAGTTGGGGACAGGGATCCCGGGAGCAGTACTTC
TRBJ1-3,.,TRBV6-5,.,CASRISHSGNTIYF,TGTGCCAGCAGAATAAGTCACTCTGGAAACACCATATATTTT
TRBJ1-2,few,TRBV18,.,CASSPGRSNYGYTF,TGTGCCAGCTCACCCGGACGTTCAAACTATGGCTACACCTTC
TRBJ2-7,.,TRBV29-1,TRBD1,CSVPGQGSSYEQYF,TGCAGCGTTCCGGGACAGGGAAGCTCCTACGAGCAGTACTTC
TRBJ1-3,.,TRBV28,.,CATTFLSGNTIYF,TGTGCCACCACTTTCCTCTCTGGAAACACCATATATTTT
TRBJ1-6,few,TRBV2,.,CASIGRASPLHF,TGTGCCAGCATCGGCAGGGCCTCACCCCTCCACTTT
TRBJ2-5,.,TRBV7-3,TRBD2,CASSPGLAGEGETQYF,TGTGCCAGCAGCCCGGGACTAGCGGGAGAGGGAGAGACCCAGTACTTC
TRBJ2-7,.,TRBV6-2/TRBV6-3,TRBD2,CASSSVAGASYEQYF,TGTGCCAGCAGTTCCGTAGCGGGAGCCTCCTACGAGCAGTACTTC
TRBJ2-7,few,TRBV20-1,TRBD1,CSARDFRTGFSYEQYF,TGCAGTGCTAGAGATTTTAGGACAGGGTTCTCCTACGAGCAGTACTTC
TRBJ2-5,few,TRBV5-6,TRBD2,CASSLAGLAQETQYF,TGTGCCAGCAGCTTGGCGGGACTAGCTCAAGAGACCCAGTACTTC
TRBJ2-7,few,TRBV12-3/TRBV12-4,TRBD2,CASSSEAGVAEQYF,TGTGCCAGCAGTTCAGAGGCGGGAGTCGCCGAGCAGTACTTC
TRBJ2-5,few,TRBV7-9,.,CAVRGRVERLQETQYF,TGTGCCGTCCGAGGGAGAGTGGAGCGGCTTCAAGAGACCCAGTACTTC
TRBJ2-3,.,TRBV7-2,TRBD2,CASSSLAGVLDTQYF,TGTGCCAGCAGCTCCCTAGCGGGAGTTCTAGATACGCAGTATTTT
TRBJ2-5,few,TRBV20-1,TRBD1,CSASGTTGTATETQYF,TGCAGTGCTAGTGGGACCACCGGGACAGCAACAGAGACCCAGTACTTC
TRBJ2-1,.,TRBV9,.,CASSVGLITEEQFF,TGTGCCAGCAGCGTAGGACTCATCACGGAGGAGCAGTTCTTC
TRBJ2-1,few,TRBV6-1,TRBD1,CASLVGTGVYNEQFF,TGTGCCAGCTTGGTCGGGACAGGGGTCTACAATGAGCAGTTCTTC
TRBJ2-1,.,TRBV29-1,TRBD1,CSVEVGGTGGEQFF,TGCAGCGTTGAAGTGGGTGGGACAGGGGGTGAGCAGTTCTTC